This TCR beta chain comes out of a study of radiotherapy plus CTLA-4 blockade in lung cancer. Study context: Among all patients, about 19% showed objective responses, while 30% to 35% had disease control.

People whose metastatic non-small-cell lung cancer was chemo-refractory got focal radiation along with CTLA-4 blockade by ipilimumab. CDR1 and CDR2 from the germline V gene are MGHRA and YSYEKL. V lost 4 bases to trimming and J lost 6 bases; unmatched junction nucleotides: 10. The CDR3 extends over 15 amino acids. Study findings and constraints: Clones derived from tumor TCRs expanded in blood after radiotherapy plus ipilimumab. Response, reportedly, was best predicted by interferon-beta along with early blood T cell clone dynamics.

Regarding this clone: The antigen remains undetermined.

Clones were read by immunoSEQ multiplex PCR, and TCRdb kept only the in-frame ones, dropping some. Of 75,000 to 100,000 clones in the sample, about 91% were seen once. The TCR sequence derives from a human donor with non-small cell lung cancer that progressed on radiotherapy plus ipilimumab. The chain links TRBV4-1 to TRBJ2-7; 9 bases agree with TRBD1. The starting material was peripheral blood, obtained from a patient treated with radiotherapy plus ipilimumab. In nucleotides, the CDR3 is TGCGCCAGCAGCCTCGGCGGGACAGGGTCCGTCGAGCAGTACTTC. Its protein product is CASSLGGTGSVEQYF.